In its sample, the clone carrying this T cell receptor (beta chain) was seen once. The record originates from a study of blood T cell repertoires in COVID-19. Background on the study: Specimens from acute and convalescent COVID-19 originated in the United States, Italy and Spain. The analysed material was cDNA or gDNA that came from T cells, B-cell-depleted T cells, or PBMCs.

CDR1 and CDR2 (germline): SNHLY, FYNNEI. J lost 4 bases, V lost 7 bases, and 2 bases had no gene match. The CDR3 contains 15 residues. As originally analysed: Cell counts per sample came from amplifying reference gene primers. TCRdb's copy holds only in-frame clones and misses some; the assay was immunoSEQ multiplex PCR. V and J calls and clone size follow that table, whereas D and trimming were derived from the DNA. This sample has roughly 200,000 clones, with around 83% found just once. The sample consisted of peripheral blood. The clonotype originates from a man aged 35-49 years with active or convalescent COVID-19. The chain couples TRBV2 to TRBJ2-1; 15 nucleotides line up with TRBD2. In DNA, the CDR3 is TGTGCCAGCACGGGACTAGCGGGGGGATACAATGAGCAGTTCTTC. Its protein is CASTGLAGGYNEQFF.